Shown below are 19 T cell receptor beta chains from a single sample sequenced in a study of blood T cell repertoires in COVID-19 (dated by TCRdb to the early 2020s). Receptor amplification or capture employed the immunoSEQ multiplex PCR assay. TCRdb retrieved this table from immuneACCESS and kept in-frame rearrangements only. Not all clones are present; in checked studies, unresolved V genes account for under half, and no reason is known for the remainder. The sample data list about 210,000 clones, and approximately 80% of these were observed just once. In total, the top ten clones hold about 10% of the sample. The sample taken for sequencing was peripheral blood. Receptors originate from an elderly woman with COVID-19, enrolled during active disease.

The V gene is TRBV3-1 (or the pseudogene TRBV3-2), the J gene TRBJ1-4, with D unclear. V was clipped by 4 bases and J by 5 bases, with 14 bases between them. Germline CDR1 is LGHDT and CDR2 is YNNKEL (reference sequence). This CDR3 has 15 residues. CDR3 sequence reads: CASSLFRVSNEKLFF. The CDR3, as DNA: TGTGCCAGCAGCCTATTCCGGGTCTCAAATGAAAAACTGTTTTTT.

The chain combines TRBV28 with TRBJ1-1; 8 positions agree with TRBD1. CDR1 and CDR2 from the germline V gene are MDHEN and SYDVKM. The CDR3 extends over 12 amino acids. Trimming took 6 bases from V and 12 from J; bases not matched to a gene: 9. CDR3 DNA: TGTGCCAGCAGATTGACAGGGGATATAACTTTCTTT. It yields the protein CASRLTGDITFF.

DNA of the CDR3: TGTGCCAGCAGCCCGGGACAGGGAAACGGGGAGCTGTTTTTT. This encodes CASSPGQGNGELFF. The genes are TRBV3-1 (or the pseudogene TRBV3-2) and TRBJ2-2; TRBD1 agrees at 9 bases. The CDR3 runs to 14 residues. CDR1 is LGHDT, CDR2 YNNKEL, per germline (reference sequence). V was clipped by 4 bases and J by 7 bases; unmatched bases: 4.

The rearrangement joins TRBV27 to TRBJ1-2, with D possibly matching TRBD1 (5 bases). Germline CDR1 MNHEY, CDR2 SMNVEV (reference sequence). CDR3 length: 14 residues. V was cut by 2 bases and J by 4 bases, with 11 bases left in between. CDR3 coding DNA: TGTGCCAGCAGTTTAGGGAGCGGGGGCTATGGCTACACCTTC. Amino acid sequence: CASSLGSGGYGYTF.

This rearrangement joins TRBV28 to TRBJ1-3; 7 nucleotides align to TRBD1. CDR3 size: 14 residues. Germline trimming cut 5 bases from V and 1 base from J; bases unmatched to any gene: 2. Germline V lookup: CDR1 MDHEN, CDR2 SYDVKM. CDR3 nucleotide sequence: TGTGCCAGCAGTCGGGACAGTTCTGGAAACACCATATATTTT. Amino acids: CASSRDSSGNTIYF.

The rearrangement joins TRBV25-1 to TRBJ1-1, with D uncertain. Trimming took off 4 bases at V and 5 bases at J, with 11 bases between the two ends. From germline, CDR1 is MGHDK and CDR2 SYGVNS. This CDR3 is built from 13 residues. The CDR3 loop is CASSGAGVTEAFF. The CDR3 bases are TGTGCCAGCAGTGGGGCCGGGGTTACTGAAGCTTTCTTT.

The gene calls are TRBV29-1 and TRBJ1-3; a possible D gene is TRBD1 (5 bases). Germline V lookup: CDR1 SQVTM, CDR2 ANQGSEA. V was pared by 1 base and J by 4 bases, with 5 bases between. The CDR3 is 12 residues long. The CDR3 DNA follows: TGCAGCGTTGAAGGGGGCGGAAACACCATATATTTT. Its protein product is CSVEGGGNTIYF.

The DNA for the CDR3 is TGTGCCAGCAGTTTATGGGAGGATGAAAAACTGTTTTTT. Protein: CASSLWEDEKLFF. The chain combines TRBV28 with TRBJ1-4, with no clear D. Looked up from germline, CDR1 is MDHEN and CDR2 is SYDVKM. The CDR3 totals 13 residues. The V end was cut by 0 bases, the J end by 6 bases, with 5 bases between. The whole variable domain, filled in from reference TRBV28 and TRBJ1-4, reads DVKVTQSSRYLVKRTGEKVFLECVQDMDHENMFWYRQDPGLGLRLIYFSYDVKMKEKGDIPEGYSVSREKKERFSLILESASTNQTSMYLCASSLWEDEKLFFGSGTQLSVL.

This clone has just a few counts. The genes are TRBV6-1 and TRBJ1-5, with 7 bases identical to TRBD1. The V gene's germline CDR1 is MNHNS and CDR2 SASEGT. Losses at the gene ends were 0 bases for V and 4 bases for J; bases not matched to a gene: 9. The CDR3 runs 17 residues. In DNA, the CDR3 is TGTGCCAGCAGTGAAGCGTTTCTTGGGGACAGAAATCAGCCCCAGCATTTT. Its translation is CASSEAFLGDRNQPQHF.

The V call is TRBV5-1, the J call TRBJ1-4; D is possibly TRBD1 (5 bases). V was cut by 4 bases and J by 7 bases, with 11 bases left in between. The CDR3 sequence is 13 residues long. Germline lookup yields CDR1 SGHRS and CDR2 YFSETQ. The CDR3 reads CASSPDMSEKLFF. As DNA, the CDR3 is TGCGCCAGCAGCCCGGACATGAGTGAAAAACTGTTTTTT.

The V and J genes are TRBV25-1 and TRBJ2-7, with 8 nucleotides matching TRBD1. V was clipped by 4 bases and J by 5 bases; unmatched bases: 4. The CDR3 contains 13 residues. The germline gives CDR1 MGHDK, CDR2 SYGVNS. The CDR3 loop reads CASSAWTGNEQYF. The DNA of the CDR3 is TGTGCCAGCAGTGCCTGGACAGGGAACGAGCAGTACTTC.

The table lists this clone with many counts. The V and J genes are TRBV6-6 and TRBJ1-2; the D gene is possibly TRBD1 (5 bases). Trimming cost V 2 bases and J 10 bases, with 8 bases left between them. The CDR3 totals 11 residues. The germline gives CDR1 MNHNY, CDR2 SVGAGI (reference sequence). CDR3: CASSYGDYYTF. The DNA for the CDR3 is TGTGCCAGCAGTTACGGGGACTACTACACCTTC.

The chain employs TRBV7-3 and TRBJ2-7; tentatively, D is TRBD1 (5 bases). V was clipped by 6 bases and J by 6 bases, with 15 bases between them. Germline CDR1 reads SGHTA; CDR2 reads FQGTGA. CDR3 size: 13 residues. The CDR3 here is CASSIGASGEQYF. Written as DNA, the CDR3 is TGTGCCAGCAGTATAGGGGCCAGTGGCGAGCAGTACTTC.

This chain uses TRBV2 with TRBJ1-1; 7 bases match TRBD1. Germline-derived CDR1 and CDR2 are SNHLY and FYNNEI. The trim removed 5 bases at V and 4 bases at J, leaving 7 bases unmatched. This CDR3 is 14 amino acids long. Here the CDR3 reads CASSLQGWGTEAFF. DNA for the CDR3: TGTGCCAGCAGTTTACAGGGGTGGGGCACTGAAGCTTTCTTT.

This chain links TRBV5-6 with TRBJ2-7; 9 bases align to TRBD1. Germline V gives CDR1 SGHDT, CDR2 YYEEEE. This CDR3 contains 15 residues. With V trimmed by 0 bases and J by 6 bases, 7 bases remained unmatched. The chain's CDR3 is CASSLGGTGTFEQYV. The CDR3 coding sequence is TGTGCCAGCAGCTTGGGTGGGACAGGGACCTTCGAGCAGTACGTC.

The V call is TRBV28, the J call TRBJ2-5; D may be TRBD1 (6 bases). The length of the CDR3 is 14 residues. Germline values: CDR1 MDHEN, CDR2 SYDVKM. V was shortened by 2 bases and J by 1 base, with 8 bases between the two germline ends. In DNA, the CDR3 is TGTGCCAGCAGTTTAGGGACATTCCAAGAGACCCAGTACTTC. Protein: CASSLGTFQETQYF.

This rearrangement joins TRBV24-1 to TRBJ1-4; TRBD1 agrees at 9 bases. Germline values: CDR1 KGHDR, CDR2 SFDVKD. CDR3 length: 15 amino acids. Unmatched junction bases numbered 3, after V lost 3 bases and J lost 5 bases. CDR3 residues: CATSDPGQGNEKLFF. In DNA form, the CDR3 reads TGTGCCACCAGTGATCCTGGACAGGGGAATGAAAAACTGTTTTTT.

The chain recombines TRBV7-2 with TRBJ2-3, with 12 bases aligning to TRBD2. The CDR3 is 18 amino acids. Trimming cost V 3 bases and J 6 bases; bases outside gene matches: 13. Looked up from germline, CDR1 is SGHTA and CDR2 is FQGNSA. This chain's CDR3 is CASSLSGTSGWVRDTQYF. In DNA form, the CDR3 reads TGTGCCAGCAGCTTGAGCGGGACTAGCGGGTGGGTAAGGGATACGCAGTATTTT.

The chain joins TRBV6-5 to TRBJ2-7; tentatively, D is TRBD1 (5 bases). The CDR3 runs to 15 residues. Trimming cost V 2 bases and J 1 base, with 12 bases left between them. CDR1 is MNHEY, CDR2 SVGAGI, per germline. The DNA for the CDR3 is TGTGCCAGCAGTTACCAAGTTCCAGGGTCCTACGAGCAGTACTTC. Protein: CASSYQVPGSYEQYF.